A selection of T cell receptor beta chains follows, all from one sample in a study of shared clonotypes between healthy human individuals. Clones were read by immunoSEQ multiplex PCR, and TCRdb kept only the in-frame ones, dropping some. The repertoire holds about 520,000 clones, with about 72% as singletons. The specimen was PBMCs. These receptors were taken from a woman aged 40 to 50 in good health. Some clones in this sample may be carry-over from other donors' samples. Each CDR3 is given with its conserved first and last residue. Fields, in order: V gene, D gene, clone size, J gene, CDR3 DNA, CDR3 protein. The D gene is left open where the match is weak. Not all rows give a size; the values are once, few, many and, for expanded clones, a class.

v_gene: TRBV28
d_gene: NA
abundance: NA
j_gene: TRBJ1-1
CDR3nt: TGTGCCAGCAGTAACCCCGGCGGGACTGAAGCTTTCTTT
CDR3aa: CASSNPGGTEAFF

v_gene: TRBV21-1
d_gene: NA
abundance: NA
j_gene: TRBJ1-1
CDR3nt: TGTGCCAGCAGAGGCTACACAATTCGCACTGAAGCTTTCTTT
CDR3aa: CASRGYTIRTEAFF

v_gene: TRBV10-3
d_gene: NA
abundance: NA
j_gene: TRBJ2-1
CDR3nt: TGTGCCACTAGACAGGCCGCATACAATGAGCAGTTCTTC
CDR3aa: CATRQAAYNEQFF

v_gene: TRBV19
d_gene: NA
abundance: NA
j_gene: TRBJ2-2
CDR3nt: TGTGCCAGTAGTGCCCACCGTAGGGGCTCGGGCGGAAACACCGGGGAGCTGTTTTTT
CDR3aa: CASSAHRRGSGGNTGELFF

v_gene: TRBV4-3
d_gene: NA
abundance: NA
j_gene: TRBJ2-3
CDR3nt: TGCGCCAGCAGCCAGACTGGCAGCGGGCCCGTGGGTGATACGCAGTATTTT
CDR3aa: CASSQTGSGPVGDTQYF

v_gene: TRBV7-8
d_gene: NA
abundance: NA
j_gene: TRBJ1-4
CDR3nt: TGTGCCAGCAGCCACCAGGAGAATGAAAAACTGTTTTTT
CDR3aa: CASSHQENEKLFF

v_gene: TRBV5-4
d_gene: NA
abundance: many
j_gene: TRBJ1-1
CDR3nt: TGTGCCAGCAGCTTGCAACTTGGGGACACTGAAGCTTTCTTT
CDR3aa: CASSLQLGDTEAFF

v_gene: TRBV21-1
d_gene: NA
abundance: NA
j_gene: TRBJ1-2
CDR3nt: TGTGCCAGCAGCCCAACAGGCGGGACAGGGTTTTTTTGTGGCTACACCTTC
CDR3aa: CASSPTGGTGFFCGYTF

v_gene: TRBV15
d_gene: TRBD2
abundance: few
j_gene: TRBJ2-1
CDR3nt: TGTGCCACCAGCAGAGCGGGACTAGCGTTTGAGCAGTTCTTC
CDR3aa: CATSRAGLAFEQFF

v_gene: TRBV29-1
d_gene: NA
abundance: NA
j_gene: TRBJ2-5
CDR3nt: TGCAGCGTTGACAGGGGACTCCAAGAGACCCAGTACTTC
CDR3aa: CSVDRGLQETQYF

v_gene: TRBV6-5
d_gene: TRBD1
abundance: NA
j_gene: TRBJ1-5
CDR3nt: TGTGCCAGCAGGGCCGCAGGGGGACAGCCCCAGCATTTT
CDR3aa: CASRAAGGQPQHF

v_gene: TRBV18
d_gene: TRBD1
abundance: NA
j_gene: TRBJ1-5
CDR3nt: TGTGCCAGCTCGCAAGGGACAGGGAGCAATCAGCCCCAGCATTTT
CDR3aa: CASSQGTGSNQPQHF

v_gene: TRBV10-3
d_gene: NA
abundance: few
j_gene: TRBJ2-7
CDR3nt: TGTGCCATCAGTGAGGCCGGATCTGAGAGCGAGCAGTACTTC
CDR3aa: CAISEAGSESEQYF

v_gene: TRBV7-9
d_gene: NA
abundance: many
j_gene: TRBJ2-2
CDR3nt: TGTGCCAGCAGCCCTAGGGCGTACACCGGGGAGCTGTTTTTT
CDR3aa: CASSPRAYTGELFF

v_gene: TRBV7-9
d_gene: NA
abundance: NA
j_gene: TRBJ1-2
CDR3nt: TGTGCCAGCAGCCCGAGAGGGGTTTATGGCTACACCTTC
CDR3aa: CASSPRGVYGYTF

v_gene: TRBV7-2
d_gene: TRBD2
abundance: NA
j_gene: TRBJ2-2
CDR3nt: TGTGCCAGCAGCTTTCTAGCGGGAGGGACCGGGGAGCTGTTTTTT
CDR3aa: CASSFLAGGTGELFF

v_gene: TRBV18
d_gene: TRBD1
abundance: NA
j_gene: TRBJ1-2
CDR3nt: TGTGCCAGCTCACCACCAGGGACAGGGGGTGGCTACACCTTC
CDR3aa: CASSPPGTGGGYTF

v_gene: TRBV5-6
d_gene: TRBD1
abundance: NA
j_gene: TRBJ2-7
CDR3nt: TGTGCCAGCAGCCCCGACAGGGCCGGCGAGCAGTACTTC
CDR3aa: CASSPDRAGEQYF

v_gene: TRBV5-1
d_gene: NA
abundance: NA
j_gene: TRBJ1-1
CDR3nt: TGCGCCAGCAGCTGGGGGCGGCAGAACACTGAAGCTTTCTTT
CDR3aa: CASSWGRQNTEAFF

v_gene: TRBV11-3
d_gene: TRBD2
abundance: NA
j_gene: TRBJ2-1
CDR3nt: TGTGCCAGCAGCTCCGGGACTAGCGGGAGGGTCGATGAGCAGTTCTTC
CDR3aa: CASSSGTSGRVDEQFF

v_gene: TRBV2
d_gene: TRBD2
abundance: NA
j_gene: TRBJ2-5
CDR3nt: TGTGCCAGCGGGGTGGGACTAGCGGGGTCAGGAGAGACCCAGTACTTC
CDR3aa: CASGVGLAGSGETQYF

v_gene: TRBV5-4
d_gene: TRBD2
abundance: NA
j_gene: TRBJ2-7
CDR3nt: TGTGCCAGCAGCCAGGGACTAGCGGACTACGAGCAGTACTTC
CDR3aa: CASSQGLADYEQYF

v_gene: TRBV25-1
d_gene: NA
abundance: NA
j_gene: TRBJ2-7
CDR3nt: TGTGCCAGCACTTTAAGGGGCCCCTACGAGCAGTACTTC
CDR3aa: CASTLRGPYEQYF

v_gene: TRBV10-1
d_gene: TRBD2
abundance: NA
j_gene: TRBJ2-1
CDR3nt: TGCGCCAGCGGACCCGGGACTAGCAGTGAGCAGTTCTTC
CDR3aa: CASGPGTSSEQFF

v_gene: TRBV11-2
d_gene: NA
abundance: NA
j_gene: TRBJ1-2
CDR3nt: TGTGCCAGCAGCCCGACGACAGGCTACTATGGCTACACCTTC
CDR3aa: CASSPTTGYYGYTF

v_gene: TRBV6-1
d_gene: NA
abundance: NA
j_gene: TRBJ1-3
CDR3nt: TGTGCCAGCAGTCTCGGGGCCTACTCTGGAAACACCATATATTTT
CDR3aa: CASSLGAYSGNTIYF

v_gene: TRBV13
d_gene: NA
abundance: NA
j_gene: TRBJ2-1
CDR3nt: TGTGCCAGCAGCATGGACTACTACAATGAGCAGTTCTTC
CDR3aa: CASSMDYYNEQFF

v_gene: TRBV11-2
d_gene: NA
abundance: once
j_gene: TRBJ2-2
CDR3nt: TGTGCCAGCAGCCGAAATGCGGGACAAAACACCGGGGAGCTGTTTTTT
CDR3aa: CASSRNAGQNTGELFF

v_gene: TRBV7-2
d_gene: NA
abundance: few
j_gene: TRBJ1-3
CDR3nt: TGTGCCACCTCATCGGCCGGCTCTGGAAACACCATATATTTT
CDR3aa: CATSSAGSGNTIYF

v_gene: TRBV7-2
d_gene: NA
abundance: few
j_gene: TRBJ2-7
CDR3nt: TGTGCCAGCAGCTTAGTTCGTACCTACGAGCAGTACTTC
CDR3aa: CASSLVRTYEQYF

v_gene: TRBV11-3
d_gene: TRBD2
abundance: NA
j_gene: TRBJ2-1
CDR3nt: TGTGCCAGCAGCTTAGGACTAGCGGGAAGCGAGCAGTTCTTC
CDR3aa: CASSLGLAGSEQFF

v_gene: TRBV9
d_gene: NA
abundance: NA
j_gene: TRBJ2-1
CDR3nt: TGTGCCAGCAGCGCGGACCCAGGGGATTCCATCGATGAGCAGTTCTTC
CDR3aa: CASSADPGDSIDEQFF

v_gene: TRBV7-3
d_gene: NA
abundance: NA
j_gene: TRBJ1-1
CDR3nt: TGTGCCAGCAGCTTAGCGGGCCCAAACAGGGACGTAGCTTTCTTT
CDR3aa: CASSLAGPNRDVAFF

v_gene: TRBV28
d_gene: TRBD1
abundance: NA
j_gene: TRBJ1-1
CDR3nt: TGTGCCAGCGGACCAAGACAGGGCACTGAAGCTTTCTTT
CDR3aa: CASGPRQGTEAFF

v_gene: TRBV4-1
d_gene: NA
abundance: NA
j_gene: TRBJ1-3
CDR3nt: TGCGCCAGCAGCCTCCTCGCCGGGCAGGGAAGCACCATATATTTT
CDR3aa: CASSLLAGQGSTIYF

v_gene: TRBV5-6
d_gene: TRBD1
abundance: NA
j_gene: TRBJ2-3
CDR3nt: TGTGCCAGCAGCCAAGGGGGCAGTACGCAGTATTTT
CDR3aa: CASSQGGSTQYF

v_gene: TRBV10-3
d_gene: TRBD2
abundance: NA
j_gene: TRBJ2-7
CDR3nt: TGTGCCATCAGTGAGGGACTAGCGGGAGGGGTAGGGTACGAGCAGTACTTC
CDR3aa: CAISEGLAGGVGYEQYF

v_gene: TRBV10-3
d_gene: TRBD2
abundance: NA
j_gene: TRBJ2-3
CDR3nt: TGTGCCATCAGTGGACTAGCGGGAGGAGAAGATACGCAGTATTTT
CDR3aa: CAISGLAGGEDTQYF

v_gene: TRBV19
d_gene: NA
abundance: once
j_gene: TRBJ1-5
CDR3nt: TGTGCCAGTAGTATAGTCGAGGGGTGGGAACAGCCCCAGCATTTT
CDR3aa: CASSIVEGWEQPQHF

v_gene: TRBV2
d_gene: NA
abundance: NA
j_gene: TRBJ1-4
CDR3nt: TGTGCCAGCAGTGAAATGGGCCGAGCAACTAATGAAAAACTGTTTTTT
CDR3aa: CASSEMGRATNEKLFF

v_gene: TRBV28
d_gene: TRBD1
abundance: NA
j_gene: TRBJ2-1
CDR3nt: TGTGCCAGCAGAGGGGGCCGGATGGGTAATGAGCAGTTCTTC
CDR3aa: CASRGGRMGNEQFF

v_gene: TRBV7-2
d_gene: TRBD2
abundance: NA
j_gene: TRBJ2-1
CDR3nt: TGTGCCAGCAGCCCCGGACTAGCGGGAGTGGGTGAGCAGTTCTTC
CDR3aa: CASSPGLAGVGEQFF

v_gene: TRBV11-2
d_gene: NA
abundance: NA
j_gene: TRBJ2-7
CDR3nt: TGTGCCAGCAGCCCCCACCCTTATGAGGACCGCTACGAGCAGTACTTC
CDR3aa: CASSPHPYEDRYEQYF

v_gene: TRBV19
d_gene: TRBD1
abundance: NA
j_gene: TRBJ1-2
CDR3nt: TGTGCCAGTAGTACCTCCGGGACAGGCCTATCCTTCTACACCTTC
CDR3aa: CASSTSGTGLSFYTF

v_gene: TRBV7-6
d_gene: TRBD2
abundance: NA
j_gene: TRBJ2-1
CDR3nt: TGTGCCAGCAGCTTAAGGCGGGAGGGAAATGAGCAGTTCTTC
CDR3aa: CASSLRREGNEQFF

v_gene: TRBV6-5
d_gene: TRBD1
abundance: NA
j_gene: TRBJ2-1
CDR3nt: TGTGCCAGCAGTTACTTACCGGGACAGGGGACCAATGAGCAGTTCTTC
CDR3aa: CASSYLPGQGTNEQFF

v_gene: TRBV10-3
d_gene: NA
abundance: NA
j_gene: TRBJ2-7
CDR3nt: TGTGCCATCAGTGACTCAGGGGCACCAACCTACGAGCAGTACTTC
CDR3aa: CAISDSGAPTYEQYF

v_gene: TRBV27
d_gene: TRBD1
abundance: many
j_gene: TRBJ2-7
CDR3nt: TGTGCCAGCAGCCAGGGGGCCACCTACGAGCAGTACTTC
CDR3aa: CASSQGATYEQYF

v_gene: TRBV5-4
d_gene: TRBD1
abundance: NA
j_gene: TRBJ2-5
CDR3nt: TGTGCCAGCAGTCCCCCCCGGGACAGGGGGTTGGAGACCCAGTACTTC
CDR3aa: CASSPPRDRGLETQYF

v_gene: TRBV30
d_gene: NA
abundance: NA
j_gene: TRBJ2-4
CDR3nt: TGTGCCTGGAGTGGGGGGCCCAACATTCAGTACTTC
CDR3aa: CAWSGGPNIQYF

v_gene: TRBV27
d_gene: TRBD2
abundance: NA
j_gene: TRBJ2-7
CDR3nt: TGTGCCAGCACACAAGCTAGCGGGAGGCTTATCTACGAGCAGTACTTC
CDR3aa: CASTQASGRLIYEQYF

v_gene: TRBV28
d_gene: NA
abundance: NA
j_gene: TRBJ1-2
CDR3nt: TGTGCCAGCAGTTCGAAACAGCTTAAGAGCTATGGCTACACCTTC
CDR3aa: CASSSKQLKSYGYTF